This TCR beta chain was documented in a study of naive and memory T cell subsets listed by TCRdb under 2017. Regarding the study in general: Sorted naive and memory T cell subsets from peripheral blood were analyzed in the study using a UMI-based, open-source pipeline for TCR alpha and beta sequencing. RNA was DNase-treated and reverse transcribed with TCR constant-region primers, mostly using SuperScript III. The results of the functional CMV T cell responses matched the IgG serology results in every case. The investigation overall reported the following: The repertoire findings for the naive and memory subsets could not be validated against a ground truth because none was available. Each clonotype was defined as a single alpha or beta chain sequence rather than as a paired alpha/beta receptor. Once error correction was done, more than 95% of naive TCR sequences showed up just once, which made the naive abundance distributions much steeper than those of the memory subsets. In both CD4 and CD8 cells, going from naive through CM, EM and EMRA, the Gini index went up while Shannon and inverse Simpson diversity went down. RNA-based TCR counts may be affected by expression changes linked to T cell activation and differentiation. TCR abundance followed a power law whose exponent differed between naive and memory subsets but was consistent across the three individuals.

This clonotype was counted between two and nine times. Its antigen is currently not known. The sample holds no much larger clone one base away, and base qualities are not on file. From the second PCR step onward, the TCR alpha chain libraries and the TCR beta chain libraries were amplified separately. Donor CMV status was determined by IFNgamma production from CD4+ T cells after overnight stimulation of fresh PBMCs with CMV viral lysate. CD4 T cells were positively selected using Miltenyi beads, after which CD8 T cells were positively selected from the CD4-negative fraction. After staining for CD3, CD4, CD8, CD45RA, CD27 and a live/dead dye, cells were sorted on a BD Aria II into four subsets based on CD45RA and CD27. A few healthy volunteers provided blood, and each donor's sample was split into CD4 and CD8 T cells and then further divided into four differentiation subsets. Approximately 120 ml of peripheral blood was collected from each donor, and PBMC were isolated by Ficoll-Paque PLUS density-gradient centrifugation. Sorted cells were lysed in RLT buffer, after which RNA was extracted using a Qiagen RNeasy kit and stored at -80 degrees C.

Inclusive of the bounding cysteine and phenylalanine, the CDR3 is 13 residues long. Just the 39-base CDR3 DNA is kept, in frame starting at base 1. The trim is 5 bases for V and 5 bases for J, with a gap of 11 bases between the germline ends. For CDR1 and CDR2, the germline V gene lists SGHTA and FQGNSA. Libraries were built with UMI-ligation and nested PCR. An equimolar mix of two oligonucleotides covering both TRBC1 and TRBC2 was used as the beta constant-region primer. A single-stranded oligonucleotide bearing the SP2 primer plus a 12-nucleotide UMI was ligated onto the 3' end of the cDNA by T4 RNA ligase 1. The ligated cDNA went through four rounds of PCR with nested alpha and beta constant-region primers together with the SP2 primer. Incubation of the ligation reaction lasted about 18-25 hours at 16 degrees C. To avoid over-amplification, PCR2 was usually performed as a SYBR Green qPCR and halted once a predetermined threshold was reached. Apart from the first purification, every purification step used Agencourt AMPure XP magnetic beads. Library amounts were measured by Qubit and library quality was assessed on a TapeStation, where the main peak was expected at around 650 bp. Sequencing of the pooled libraries was done on an Illumina MiSeq using v2 2x251 paired-end kits, which typically yielded 1-2 million reads per sample. Libraries were pooled at approximately 3.7 nM per sample, and roughly 5-7.5% PhiX was added to improve cluster recognition. The original pipeline was this. V and J genes were assigned to Demultiplexor-processed FASTQ reads by Decombinator through tag matching, with a single base-pair mismatch being allowed. Collapsinator relied on UMIs to fix sequencing errors as well as frequency errors caused by PCR heterogeneity. CDR3Translator translated TCRs and extracted CDR3s from the conserved cysteine to the FGXG phenylalanine, flagging non-productive sequences. Gini, Shannon entropy and inverse Simpson indices were calculated on repertoires that had been subsampled to equal numbers of UMI-defined TCRs. Clonotype abundance distributions were fitted to a power law by maximum likelihood within the linear range. On one naive CD8 sample, the pipeline and MIGEC gave similar UMI counts, unique TCR numbers and clonal distributions. A set of 6,000 to 8,000 CMV-associated CDR3 sequences, compiled from VDJdb and a published dataset, was used to search the repertoires. TCRdb itself trimmed the public reads at Q25 with fastp, ran MiXCR and retained productive beta chains. Here each entry gathers all rows of one CDR3 protein and keeps the most common genes and DNA. These V and J calls derive from TCRdb rather than the authors' analysis. For this sample there are tens of thousands of distinct CDR3 sequences; roughly 7% appear just once. The ten largest clonotypes hold over 1.5% of the sample.

This receptor was identified in a human donor in good health. This chain joins TRBV7-2 to TRBJ2-3; possibly the D gene is TRBD2, per 5 matching bases. The sample taken for sequencing was central memory CD4+ T cells from blood. What this sample's cell subset or site label stands for: central memory, CD45RA- CD27+. The CDR3: CASSTDRGDTQYF. The nucleotide sequence is TGTGCCAGCAGCACCGACCGGGGAGATACGCAGTATTTT.